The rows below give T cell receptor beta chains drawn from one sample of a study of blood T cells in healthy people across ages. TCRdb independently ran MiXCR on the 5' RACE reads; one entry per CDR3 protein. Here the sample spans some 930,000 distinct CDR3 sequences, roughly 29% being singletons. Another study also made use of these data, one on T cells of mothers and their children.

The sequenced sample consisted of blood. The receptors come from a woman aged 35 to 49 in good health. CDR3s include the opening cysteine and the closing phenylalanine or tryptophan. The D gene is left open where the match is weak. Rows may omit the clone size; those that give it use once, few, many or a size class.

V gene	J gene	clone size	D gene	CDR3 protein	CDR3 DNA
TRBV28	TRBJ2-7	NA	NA	CVSRTRGRLLDAEQYF	TGTGTCAGCAGAACCCGAGGGAGGCTTCTCGATGCAGAGCAGTACTTC
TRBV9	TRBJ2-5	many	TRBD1	CASSVDRGSQETQYF	TGTGCCAGCAGCGTGGACAGGGGAAGCCAAGAGACCCAGTACTTC
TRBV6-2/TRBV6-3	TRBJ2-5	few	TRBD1	CASSYSDRPQETQYF	TGTGCCAGCAGTTACTCGGACAGGCCCCAAGAGACCCAGTACTTC
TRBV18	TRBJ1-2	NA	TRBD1	CASSPRDRLYGYTF	TGTGCCAGCTCACCACGGGACAGGCTCTATGGCTACACCTTC
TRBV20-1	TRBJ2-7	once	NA	CSATPELVYEQYF	TGCAGTGCTACTCCGGAGCTGGTCTACGAGCAGTACTTC
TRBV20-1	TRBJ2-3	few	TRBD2	CSARDSSGGAIDTQYF	TGCAGTGCTAGAGATTCCAGCGGGGGGGCCATAGATACGCAGTATTTT
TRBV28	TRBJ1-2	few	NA	CASSFLSYYGYTF	TGTGCCAGCAGTTTTTTGTCTTACTATGGCTACACCTTC
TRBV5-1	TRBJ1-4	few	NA	CASSSGVGRSEKRFF	TGCGCCAGCAGCTCCGGCGTGGGACGATCTGAAAAACGGTTTTTT
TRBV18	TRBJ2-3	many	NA	CASSPDTDTQYF	TGTGCCAGCAGCCCCGACACAGATACGCAGTATTTT
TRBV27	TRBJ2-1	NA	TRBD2	CASSSLTSGGATLNHNEQFF	TGTGCCAGCAGTTCTCTGACTAGCGGGGGGGCCACGTTAAACCACAATGAGCAGTTCTTC
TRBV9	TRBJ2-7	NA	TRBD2	CASSAGLATSYEQYF	TGTGCCAGCAGCGCAGGACTAGCGACCTCCTACGAGCAGTACTTC
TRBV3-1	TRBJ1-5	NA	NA	CASSRSLSNQPQHF	TGTGCCAGCAGCCGGAGCCTTAGCAATCAGCCCCAGCATTTT
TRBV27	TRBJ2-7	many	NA	CASTHRRWPSYEQYF	TGTGCCAGCACACACCGGAGGTGGCCCTCCTACGAGCAGTACTTC
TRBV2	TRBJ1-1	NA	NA	CASSEWVAFF	TGTGCCAGCAGTGAATGGGTCGCTTTCTTT
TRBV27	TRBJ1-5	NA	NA	CASSPGNGAQPQHF	TGTGCCAGCAGTCCAGGGAACGGGGCTCAGCCCCAGCATTTT
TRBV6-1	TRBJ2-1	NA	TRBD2	CASATSGGYNEQFF	TGTGCCAGCGCTACTAGCGGGGGGTACAATGAGCAGTTCTTC
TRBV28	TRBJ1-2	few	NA	CASSPRDGAQGGYTF	TGTGCCAGCAGTCCCAGGGACGGGGCCCAAGGTGGCTACACCTTC
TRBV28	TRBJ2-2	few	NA	CASSMLTTIGELFF	TGTGCCAGCAGTATGCTAACTACCATTGGGGAGCTGTTTTTT
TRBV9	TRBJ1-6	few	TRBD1	CASSVEKGTGHSPLHF	TGTGCCAGCAGCGTAGAGAAAGGGACAGGCCATTCACCCCTCCACTTT
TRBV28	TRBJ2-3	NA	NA	CASGAPDTQYF	TGTGCCAGCGGTGCCCCAGATACGCAGTATTTT
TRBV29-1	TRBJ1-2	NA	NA	CSVLRDAYGYTF	TGCAGCGTCCTCAGGGACGCCTATGGCTACACCTTC
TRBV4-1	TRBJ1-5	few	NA	CASSQVPDRPYQPQHF	TGCGCCAGCAGCCAAGTACCCGACAGGCCCTATCAGCCCCAGCATTTT
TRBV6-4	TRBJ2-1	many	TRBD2	CASSQISGGDEQFF	TGTGCCAGCTCACAGATTTCGGGAGGCGATGAGCAGTTCTTC
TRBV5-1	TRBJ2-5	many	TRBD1	CASSLAGQGLETQYF	TGCGCCAGCAGCTTGGCCGGACAGGGGTTGGAGACCCAGTACTTC
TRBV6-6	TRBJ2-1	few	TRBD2	CASSYSSSSGGPNEQFF	TGTGCCAGCAGTTACTCGAGTTCCAGCGGGGGACCCAATGAGCAGTTCTTC
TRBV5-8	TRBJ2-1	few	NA	CASSLGGESNEQFF	TGTGCCAGCAGCTTGGGCGGCGAATCCAATGAGCAGTTCTTC
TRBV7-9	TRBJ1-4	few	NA	CASRQTVNEKLFF	TGTGCCAGCAGACAGACCGTTAATGAAAAACTGTTTTTT
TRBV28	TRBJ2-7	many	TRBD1	CASSTLARDRGLSYEQYF	TGTGCCAGCAGTACGTTAGCCCGGGACAGGGGGCTCTCCTACGAGCAGTACTTC
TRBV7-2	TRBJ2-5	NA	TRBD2	CASSFVAGGETQYF	TGTGCCAGCAGCTTTGTGGCGGGGGGAGAGACCCAGTACTTC
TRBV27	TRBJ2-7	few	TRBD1	CAGSLYYRGMFYEQYF	TGTGCCGGCAGTTTATATTACAGGGGTATGTTCTACGAGCAGTACTTC
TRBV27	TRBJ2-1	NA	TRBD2	CASSFSGRGGNEQFF	TGTGCCAGCAGTTTCAGCGGGCGCGGGGGCAATGAGCAGTTCTTC
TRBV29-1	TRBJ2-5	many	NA	CSVELPPPYQETQYF	TGCAGCGTTGAACTGCCCCCTCCGTACCAAGAGACCCAGTACTTC
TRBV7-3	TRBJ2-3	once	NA	CASSKTGGGRDTQYF	TGTGCCAGCAGCAAAACTGGAGGGGGAAGAGATACGCAGTATTTT
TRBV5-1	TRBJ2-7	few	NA	CVSSSPPYEQYF	TGCGTCAGCAGCTCACCGCCCTACGAGCAGTACTTC
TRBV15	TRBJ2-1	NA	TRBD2	CATSRERTSGLYNEQFF	TGTGCCACCAGCAGAGAACGGACTAGCGGACTCTACAATGAGCAGTTCTTC